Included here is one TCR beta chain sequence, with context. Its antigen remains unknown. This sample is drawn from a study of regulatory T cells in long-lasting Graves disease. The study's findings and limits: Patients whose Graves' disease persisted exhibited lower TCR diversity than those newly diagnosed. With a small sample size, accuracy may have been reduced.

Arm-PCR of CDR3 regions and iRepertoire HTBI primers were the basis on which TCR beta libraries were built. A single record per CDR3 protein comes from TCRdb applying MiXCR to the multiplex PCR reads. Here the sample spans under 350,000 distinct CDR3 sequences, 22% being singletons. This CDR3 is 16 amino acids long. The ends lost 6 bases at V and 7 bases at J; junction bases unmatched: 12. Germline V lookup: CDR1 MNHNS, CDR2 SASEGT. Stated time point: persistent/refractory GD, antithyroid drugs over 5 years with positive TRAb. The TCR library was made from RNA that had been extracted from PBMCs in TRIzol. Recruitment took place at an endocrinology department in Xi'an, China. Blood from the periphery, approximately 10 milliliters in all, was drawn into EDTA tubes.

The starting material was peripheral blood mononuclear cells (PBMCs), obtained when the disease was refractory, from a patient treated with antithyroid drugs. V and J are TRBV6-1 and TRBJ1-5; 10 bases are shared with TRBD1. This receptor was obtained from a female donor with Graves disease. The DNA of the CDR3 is TGTGCCAGCAGGCGATTGACAGGGGGCCCAGAACAGCCCCAGCATTTT. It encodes CASRRLTGGPEQPQHF.